Each of the 22 T cell receptor beta chains below was sequenced from the same sample in a study of OX40 agonist ivuxolimab in advanced cancers. TCRdb keeps only in-frame clones here, not all; method: immunoSEQ multiplex PCR. The sample includes 45,000 to 50,000 clones, approximately 90% of them seen just once. The specimen was CD4+ or CD8+ T cells sorted from blood, collected in a trial of the OX40 agonist ivuxolimab. Receptor source: an adult with an advanced solid tumor such as melanoma, head and neck, liver or kidney cancer.

The gene calls are TRBV27 and TRBJ2-5, with D possibly matching TRBD2 (6 bases). The CDR3 runs to 12 residues. Germline loops: CDR1 MNHEY, CDR2 SMNVEV (reference sequence). V dropped 8 bases and J dropped 5 bases, with 12 bases sitting between them. The CDR3 is CASSGSRETQYF. As DNA, the CDR3 is TGTGCCAGCTCCGGGAGCCGGGAGACCCAGTACTTC.

The rearrangement links TRBV5-4 to TRBJ2-1, with D tentatively TRBD1 or TRBD2 (5 bases each). The CDR3 spans 13 residues. The V and J ends lost 2 bases and 7 bases respectively, with 10 bases between them. Looked up from germline, CDR1 is SGHNT and CDR2 is YYREEE (reference sequence). CDR3 DNA sequence: TGTGCCAGCAGCTTTGGGACCCCGAATGAGCAGTTCTTC. Its translation: CASSFGTPNEQFF.

In DNA, the CDR3 is TGTGCCAGCAGCTTAGGTCCGGCGGGGGCGAATACAGATACGCAGTATTTT. This codes for CASSLGPAGANTDTQYF. The gene calls are TRBV7-6 and TRBJ2-3; weak D call: TRBD2 (7 bases). The V end was cut by 1 base, the J end by 3 bases, with 17 bases between. Germline V gene data show CDR1 as SGHVS and CDR2 as FNYEAQ. This CDR3 region has 17 residues.

The rearrangement links TRBV9 to TRBJ2-5; 7 nucleotides agree with TRBD1. Germline CDR1 and CDR2: SGDLS and YYNGEE. V was pared by 3 bases and J by 5 bases, with 10 bases of the junction left unmatched. The CDR3 has 15 residues. The CDR3 region has the DNA TGTGCCAGCAGCGGCGAACAGGGGTTCTCGGAGACCCAGTACTTC. Translation: CASSGEQGFSETQYF. The full variable domain, with the rest looked up from reference TRBV9 and TRBJ2-5, is DSGVTQTPKHLITATGQRVTLRCSPRSGDLSVYWYQQSLDQGLQFLIQYYNGEERAKGNILERFSAQQFPDLHSELNLSSLELGDSALYFCASSGEQGFSETQYFGPGTRLLVL.

This clone qualifies as medium-sized. This chain uses TRBV10-2 with TRBJ1-1; the D is unclear. The CDR3 sequence is 12 residues long. V was pared by 5 bases and J by 0 bases, with 4 bases between. CDR1 WSHSY and CDR2 SAAADI come from the germline V gene. The CDR3 sequence is CASSPLNTEAFF. The CDR3 nucleotides are TGCGCCAGCAGTCCCCTGAACACTGAAGCTTTCTTT.

This chain uses TRBV10-1 with TRBJ2-7; 11 bases are a match to TRBD2. V lost 6 bases, J lost 0 bases, and 13 bases stayed unmatched. CDR1 is WNHNN, CDR2 SYGVQD, per germline (reference sequence). The CDR3 sequence is 18 residues long. The CDR3 protein is CASSTPTGTSGFSYEQYF. The CDR3 DNA is TGCGCCAGCAGCACGCCCACCGGGACTAGCGGCTTCTCCTACGAGCAGTACTTC.

The rearrangement uses TRBV5-1 and TRBJ2-7; 8 bases align to TRBD2. The germline V gene encodes CDR1 SGHRS and CDR2 YFSETQ. CDR3 length: 13 residues. The junction had 2 bases not matched to a gene; V was cut back by 4 bases and J by 2 bases. CDR3 nucleotide sequence: TGCGCCAGCAGCGAGGGACTAGCCTACGAGCAGTACTTC. It specifies CASSEGLAYEQYF.

This chain joins TRBV28 and TRBJ1-1, with 9 bases matching TRBD1. Trimming took 2 bases from V and 0 from J; bases not matched to a gene: 10. Germline CDR1 MDHEN, CDR2 SYDVKM. This CDR3 region has 18 residues. CDR3 residues: CASSLDGQGTGMNTEAFF. Here the CDR3 DNA reads TGTGCCAGCAGTTTAGATGGACAGGGGACGGGGATGAACACTGAAGCTTTCTTT.

The gene calls are TRBV7-9 and TRBJ2-1; D unresolved. With 4 bases removed from V and 5 bases from J, the gap between germline ends came to 12 bases. The V gene's germline CDR1 is SEHNR and CDR2 FQNEAQ (reference sequence). There are 14 residues in the CDR3. The CDR3 loop reads CASSSDPKNNEQFF. The CDR3, as DNA: TGTGCCAGCAGCTCGGACCCAAAAAACAATGAGCAGTTCTTC.

CDR3 amino acids: CASRPTVTLYGYTF. CDR3 bases: TGTGCCAGCAGGCCGACAGTCACCCTCTATGGCTACACCTTC. The chain has TRBV6-5 and TRBJ1-2; a weak D match, TRBD1 (5 bases). Trimming removed 6 bases at V and 4 bases at J, with 15 bases between. The CDR3 has 14 amino acids. CDR1 and CDR2 from the germline V gene are MNHEY and SVGAGI.

The chain couples TRBV28 to TRBJ2-1, with D maybe TRBD2 (6 bases). Trimming removed 9 bases from V and 3 bases from J, with 12 bases in between. CDR3 length equals 13 residues. Per the germline V gene, CDR1 is MDHEN and CDR2 is SYDVKM. The CDR3 region is CARKGGDYNEQFF. The CDR3 nucleotides read TGTGCCAGAAAGGGCGGGGACTACAATGAGCAGTTCTTC.

The chain carries TRBV5-1 and TRBJ2-1; 7 nucleotides line up with TRBD2. Germline V gives CDR1 SGHRS, CDR2 YFSETQ. CDR3 size: 15 residues. V shed 4 bases, J shed 3 bases, and the junction held 7 bases outside the gene matches. The CDR3 protein is CASSRPAGLYNEQFF. The CDR3 region has the DNA TGCGCCAGCAGCCGGCCAGCGGGACTCTACAATGAGCAGTTCTTC.

The genes are TRBV5-3 and TRBJ2-7; no clear D gene. TRBV5-3 is annotated as an ORF whose role is uncertain. Deletions cut 1 base from V and 4 bases from J, with 6 bases between. CDR3 length equals 12 residues. CDR3 nucleotides: TGTGCCAGAAGCTTGCGGGTTTACGAGCAGTACTTC. Protein product: CARSLRVYEQYF.

The J gene is TRBJ2-5, the V gene TRBV29-1; TRBD2 matches 8 bases. The J call may be in error: the DNA end matches TRBJ2-7 better. The CDR3 is made up of 14 amino acids. The germline gives CDR1 SQVTM, CDR2 ANQGSEA. The CDR3 sequence is CSVLLAEASYEQYF. CDR3 nucleotides: TGCAGCGTTCTACTAGCGGAGGCATCCTACGAGCAGTACTTC.

This CDR3 is CASSLNPAYEQYF. CDR3 nucleotide sequence: TGCGCCAGCAGCCTCAACCCCGCCTACGAGCAGTACTTC. The chain combines TRBV4-1 with TRBJ2-7, with unresolved D. Germline V gene sequence: CDR1 MGHRA, CDR2 YSYEKL. The CDR3 totals 13 residues. The germline V and J ends were trimmed by 4 bases and 2 bases, with 9 bases remaining between them.

In this sample, this clone turned up once. The chain joins TRBV7-8 to TRBJ2-3; 7 bases line up with TRBD2. The CDR3 contains 15 residues. Germline lookup yields CDR1 SGHVS and CDR2 FQNEAQ. With V trimmed by 2 bases and J by 5 bases, 7 bases remained unmatched. CDR3 in DNA: TGTGCCAGCAGCTTATATGCGGGAGAGAGAGATACGCAGTATTTT. This sequence encodes CASSLYAGERDTQYF.

The rearrangement uses TRBV19 and TRBJ2-1; 11 bases agree with TRBD2. Germline trimming cut 6 bases from V and 5 bases from J; bases unmatched to any gene: 9. Germline V gene lookup returns CDR1 LNHDA and CDR2 SQIVND (reference sequence). CDR3 size: 16 residues. The CDR3 protein is CASSMIAGGQNNEQFF. CDR3 in DNA: TGTGCCAGTAGCATGATAGCGGGAGGGCAGAACAATGAGCAGTTCTTC.

This clone is termed medium-sized (0.01 to 0.1%). This chain uses TRBV27 with TRBJ2-7; D is uncertain. V was clipped by 8 bases and J by 0 bases, with 8 bases between them. CDR1 and CDR2 from the germline V gene are MNHEY and SMNVEV (reference sequence). CDR3 length equals 12 residues. CDR3 in DNA: TGTGCCAGCTCTACGAGCTCCTACGAGCAGTACTTC. It yields the protein CASSTSSYEQYF.

This sequence joins TRBV5-4 and TRBJ1-1; the D is unclear. V lost 4 bases to trimming and J lost 1 base, with 8 bases between them. Per germline, CDR1 SGHNT and CDR2 YYREEE (reference sequence). The CDR3 covers 13 residues. The CDR3 sequence: CASSPVGNTEAFF. The CDR3 nucleotides read TGTGCCAGCAGCCCCGTGGGGAACACTGAAGCTTTCTTT.

The chain joins TRBV19 to TRBJ2-2; D remains unclear. The germline V gene encodes CDR1 LNHDA and CDR2 SQIVND (reference sequence). The CDR3 is made up of 12 amino acids. V lost 8 bases and J lost 7, with 11 bases in between. The CDR3 is CASLNAGGELFF. CDR3 in DNA: TGTGCCAGTCTAAACGCTGGCGGGGAGCTGTTTTTT.

The chain uses TRBV2 and TRBJ2-2; TRBD1 might be the D (6 bases). Germline CDR1 is SNHLY and CDR2 is FYNNEI. The CDR3 contains 13 residues. With 8 bases removed from V and 1 base from J, the gap between germline ends came to 8 bases. The CDR3 sequence is CASLGQNTGELFF. In DNA, the CDR3 is TGTGCCAGCTTGGGACAGAACACCGGGGAGCTGTTTTTT.

The genes are TRBV21-1 and TRBJ1-4; the table's D gene call, TRBD1, was not cross checked with the DNA. TRBV21-1 is labeled a pseudogene. The CDR3 is made up of 16 amino acids. CDR3 loop: CASSKVDRGTNEKLFF. DNA of the CDR3: TGTGCCAGCAGCAAAGTGGACAGGGGAACTAATGAAAAACTGTTTTTT.